This TCR beta chain was found in a study of neurological immune-mediated disorders. This clonotype was recorded many times. Time point reported: longitudinal time-point 1 (baseline). TCRdb analysed the 5' RACE reads with MiXCR anew, one entry per CDR3 protein. The sample has over 70,000 distinct CDR3 sequences, 9.5% to 13% seen once; the top ten hold approximately 9.7%. Trimming took 2 bases from V and 5 from J; bases not matched to a gene: 3. The CDR3 is 15 residues long. CDR1 is MNHEY, CDR2 SMNVEV, per germline (reference sequence). This clonotype was sampled from a man younger than 40 in good health. Sequenced sample: PBMCs. The genes are TRBV27 and TRBJ2-3; TRBD2 agrees at 11 bases. DNA of the CDR3: TGTGCCAGCAGTTTACTAGCGGGAGGAAGAGATACGCAGTATTTT. This codes for CASSLLAGGRDTQYF.